Listed below are T cell receptor beta chains from one sample, sequenced in a study of cytomegalovirus exposure and HLA in healthy donors. Libraries were prepared by immunoSEQ multiplex PCR; TCRdb keeps only in-frame clonotypes and omits some of them. The sample contains under 100,000 clones, 70% of which appear only once. The sample comprised PBMCs. Every receptor here comes from a woman in her forties or fifties in good health and CMV-seropositive. Both conserved end residues are part of each CDR3. Each record gives: clone size, V gene, D gene, J gene, CDR3 protein. D genes are given only for firm matches. Clone size is shown for a subset of rows, as once, few, many or a class of expanded clone.

abundance: few
v_gene: TRBV28
d_gene: TRBD2
j_gene: TRBJ2-1
CDR3aa: CASSLAGRSYNEQFF

abundance: NA
v_gene: TRBV4-3
d_gene: NA
j_gene: TRBJ2-1
CDR3aa: CASSHDPRPYNEQFF

abundance: NA
v_gene: TRBV10-3
d_gene: NA
j_gene: TRBJ2-3
CDR3aa: CAISESGEGTDTQYF

abundance: NA
v_gene: TRBV30
d_gene: NA
j_gene: TRBJ1-5
CDR3aa: CAWSVQGDQPQHF

abundance: NA
v_gene: TRBV28
d_gene: NA
j_gene: TRBJ1-2
CDR3aa: CASSPGGTLNYGYTF

abundance: few
v_gene: TRBV5-1
d_gene: NA
j_gene: TRBJ1-5
CDR3aa: CASSFGGPQHF

abundance: NA
v_gene: TRBV30
d_gene: TRBD1
j_gene: TRBJ1-2
CDR3aa: CAWSRQGASSGYTF

abundance: few
v_gene: TRBV4-1
d_gene: TRBD2
j_gene: TRBJ2-5
CDR3aa: CASSYSGGIRAQYF

abundance: NA
v_gene: TRBV2
d_gene: TRBD2
j_gene: TRBJ2-3
CDR3aa: CASRVSGRDHPGRTDTQYF

abundance: NA
v_gene: TRBV9
d_gene: NA
j_gene: TRBJ1-3
CDR3aa: CASDGGYSGNTIYF

abundance: NA
v_gene: TRBV21-1
d_gene: NA
j_gene: TRBJ2-2
CDR3aa: CASSKDPEESGQGSTGELFF

abundance: NA
v_gene: TRBV28
d_gene: NA
j_gene: TRBJ1-4
CDR3aa: CASSLGSRNNEKLFF

abundance: NA
v_gene: TRBV10-3
d_gene: TRBD1
j_gene: TRBJ2-2
CDR3aa: CAIMGTAANTGELFF

abundance: NA
v_gene: TRBV5-1
d_gene: NA
j_gene: TRBJ2-3
CDR3aa: CASSFVSGHTDTQYF

abundance: few
v_gene: TRBV6-6
d_gene: NA
j_gene: TRBJ1-1
CDR3aa: CASAFDRMNTEAFF

abundance: NA
v_gene: TRBV4-1
d_gene: NA
j_gene: TRBJ1-3
CDR3aa: CASSQAVQFSGNTIYF

abundance: few
v_gene: TRBV11-2
d_gene: NA
j_gene: TRBJ2-7
CDR3aa: CASSLGPAGLSSYEQYF

abundance: few
v_gene: TRBV7-9
d_gene: NA
j_gene: TRBJ1-1
CDR3aa: CASQFSGGNTEAFF

abundance: NA
v_gene: TRBV9
d_gene: NA
j_gene: TRBJ1-2
CDR3aa: CASSPRGDNYGYTF

abundance: few
v_gene: TRBV28
d_gene: NA
j_gene: TRBJ1-2
CDR3aa: CASSSPSGSIYGYTF

abundance: NA
v_gene: TRBV7-9
d_gene: TRBD1
j_gene: TRBJ2-7
CDR3aa: CASSLRDRGDYEQYF

abundance: NA
v_gene: TRBV19
d_gene: NA
j_gene: TRBJ1-1
CDR3aa: CASRDFTEAFF

abundance: NA
v_gene: TRBV7-2
d_gene: TRBD1
j_gene: TRBJ2-7
CDR3aa: CASSSTGAYEQYF

abundance: NA
v_gene: TRBV5-4
d_gene: NA
j_gene: TRBJ1-1
CDR3aa: CASSLSGSEAFF

abundance: NA
v_gene: TRBV6-6
d_gene: NA
j_gene: TRBJ1-5
CDR3aa: CASSYNGNQPQHF

abundance: once
v_gene: TRBV28
d_gene: TRBD2
j_gene: TRBJ2-2
CDR3aa: CASSLYGGRYTGELFF

abundance: NA
v_gene: TRBV19
d_gene: NA
j_gene: TRBJ2-3
CDR3aa: CATALDRFPDTQYF

abundance: few
v_gene: TRBV30
d_gene: NA
j_gene: TRBJ1-5
CDR3aa: CAWSVSGNQPQHF

abundance: NA
v_gene: TRBV28
d_gene: NA
j_gene: TRBJ1-1
CDR3aa: CASTLGAWTEAFF

abundance: NA
v_gene: TRBV5-1
d_gene: NA
j_gene: TRBJ2-1
CDR3aa: CASSLVGGDNEQFF

abundance: few
v_gene: TRBV10-3
d_gene: TRBD1
j_gene: TRBJ1-2
CDR3aa: CAISESMGQGLSNYGYTF

abundance: NA
v_gene: TRBV10-3
d_gene: TRBD1
j_gene: TRBJ1-1
CDR3aa: CAITGTGNTEAFF

abundance: NA
v_gene: TRBV6-1
d_gene: TRBD1
j_gene: TRBJ2-7
CDR3aa: CASRPGTGPYEQYF

abundance: NA
v_gene: TRBV6-5
d_gene: TRBD1
j_gene: TRBJ2-5
CDR3aa: CASSYSITGVRETQYF

abundance: NA
v_gene: TRBV9
d_gene: NA
j_gene: TRBJ2-3
CDR3aa: CASSPELARLTDTQYF

abundance: NA
v_gene: TRBV9
d_gene: TRBD1
j_gene: TRBJ1-2
CDR3aa: CASSPTQGRGQGEGGYTF

abundance: NA
v_gene: TRBV7-9
d_gene: TRBD2
j_gene: TRBJ2-1
CDR3aa: CASSLTSGEMDEQFF

abundance: NA
v_gene: TRBV28
d_gene: TRBD1
j_gene: TRBJ1-2
CDR3aa: CASRTGSGYGYTF

abundance: few
v_gene: TRBV6-1
d_gene: TRBD2
j_gene: TRBJ2-1
CDR3aa: CASTAGLAVGDEQFF

abundance: NA
v_gene: TRBV19
d_gene: TRBD2
j_gene: TRBJ2-3
CDR3aa: CASRLAGGQDTQYF

abundance: few
v_gene: TRBV5-6
d_gene: NA
j_gene: TRBJ2-1
CDR3aa: CASTAPGVWEQFF

abundance: NA
v_gene: TRBV11-2
d_gene: NA
j_gene: TRBJ1-1
CDR3aa: CASSLGQKAFF

abundance: NA
v_gene: TRBV7-9
d_gene: NA
j_gene: TRBJ2-1
CDR3aa: CSSSLESDEQFF

abundance: NA
v_gene: TRBV29-1
d_gene: NA
j_gene: TRBJ1-1
CDR3aa: CSVGSGEAFF

abundance: NA
v_gene: TRBV7-2
d_gene: NA
j_gene: TRBJ1-2
CDR3aa: CASSFQPQVYGYTF

abundance: NA
v_gene: TRBV5-1
d_gene: TRBD2
j_gene: TRBJ2-1
CDR3aa: CASSFGLAGNNEQFF

abundance: NA
v_gene: TRBV6-5
d_gene: TRBD2
j_gene: TRBJ2-7
CDR3aa: CASSYVGTSGYEQYF

abundance: NA
v_gene: TRBV7-8
d_gene: NA
j_gene: TRBJ2-7
CDR3aa: CASTAGTKAYEQYF

abundance: NA
v_gene: TRBV5-4
d_gene: TRBD2
j_gene: TRBJ2-1
CDR3aa: CASSLPPSGIEQFF

abundance: NA
v_gene: TRBV6-4
d_gene: NA
j_gene: TRBJ2-3
CDR3aa: CASRGTSTDTQYF

abundance: many
v_gene: TRBV6-1
d_gene: TRBD2
j_gene: TRBJ2-3
CDR3aa: CASSTGGDADTQYF